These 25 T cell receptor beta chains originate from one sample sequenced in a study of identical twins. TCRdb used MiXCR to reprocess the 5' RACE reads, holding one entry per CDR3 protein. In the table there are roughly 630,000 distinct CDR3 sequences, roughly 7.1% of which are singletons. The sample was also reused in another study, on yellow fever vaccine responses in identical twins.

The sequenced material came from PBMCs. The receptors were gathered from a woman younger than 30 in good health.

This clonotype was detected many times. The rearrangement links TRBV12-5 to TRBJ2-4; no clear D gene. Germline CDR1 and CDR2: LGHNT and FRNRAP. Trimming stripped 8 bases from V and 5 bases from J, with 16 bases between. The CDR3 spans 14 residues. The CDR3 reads CASSLSGLENIQYF. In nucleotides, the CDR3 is TGTGCTAGTAGCCTGTCGGGTCTCGAAAACATTCAGTACTTC.

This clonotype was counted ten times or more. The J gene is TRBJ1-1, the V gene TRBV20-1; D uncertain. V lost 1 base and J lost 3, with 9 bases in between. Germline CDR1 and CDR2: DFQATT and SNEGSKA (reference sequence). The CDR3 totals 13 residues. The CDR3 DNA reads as TGCAGTGCTAGAGCAGGAACCTACACTGAAGCTTTCTTT. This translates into CSARAGTYTEAFF.

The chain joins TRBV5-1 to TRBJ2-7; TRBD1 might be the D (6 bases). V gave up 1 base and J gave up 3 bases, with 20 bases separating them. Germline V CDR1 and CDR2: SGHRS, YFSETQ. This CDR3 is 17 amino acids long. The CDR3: CASSLNLGAGAFYEQYF. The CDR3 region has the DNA TGCGCCAGCAGCTTGAACCTCGGGGCAGGGGCTTTCTACGAGCAGTACTTC.

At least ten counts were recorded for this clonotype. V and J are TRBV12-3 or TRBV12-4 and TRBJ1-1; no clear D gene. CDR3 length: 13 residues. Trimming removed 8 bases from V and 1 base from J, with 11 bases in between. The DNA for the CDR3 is TGTGCCAGCGGCCCAACTCCGAACACTGAAGCTTTCTTT. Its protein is CASGPTPNTEAFF.

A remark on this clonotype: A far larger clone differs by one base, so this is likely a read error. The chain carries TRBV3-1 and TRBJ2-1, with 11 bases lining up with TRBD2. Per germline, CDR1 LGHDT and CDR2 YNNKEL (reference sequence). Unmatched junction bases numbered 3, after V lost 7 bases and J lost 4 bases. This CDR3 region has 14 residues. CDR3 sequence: CASNLAGGYNEQFF. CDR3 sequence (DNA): TGTGCCAGCAACTTAGCGGGAGGGTACAATGAGCAGTTCTTC.

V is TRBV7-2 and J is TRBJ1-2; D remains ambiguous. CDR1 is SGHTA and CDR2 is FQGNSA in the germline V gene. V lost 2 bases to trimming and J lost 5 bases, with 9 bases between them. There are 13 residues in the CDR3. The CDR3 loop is CASSLTMGYGYTF. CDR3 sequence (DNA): TGTGCCAGCAGCTTAACGATGGGGTATGGCTACACCTTC.

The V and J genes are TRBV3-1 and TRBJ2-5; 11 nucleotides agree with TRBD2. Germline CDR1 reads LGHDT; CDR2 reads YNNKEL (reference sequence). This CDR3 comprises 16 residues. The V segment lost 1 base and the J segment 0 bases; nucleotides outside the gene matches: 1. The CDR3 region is CASSQASGGNQETQYF. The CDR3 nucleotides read TGTGCCAGCAGCCAAGCTAGCGGGGGGAACCAAGAGACCCAGTACTTC.

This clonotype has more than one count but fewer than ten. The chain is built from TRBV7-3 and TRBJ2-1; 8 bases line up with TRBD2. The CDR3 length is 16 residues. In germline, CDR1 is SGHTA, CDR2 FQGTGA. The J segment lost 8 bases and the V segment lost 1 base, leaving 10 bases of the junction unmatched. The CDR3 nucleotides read TGTGCCAGCAGCTTAAGGGGTGGAGCGGGAGTATATGAGCAGTTCTTC. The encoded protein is CASSLRGGAGVYEQFF.

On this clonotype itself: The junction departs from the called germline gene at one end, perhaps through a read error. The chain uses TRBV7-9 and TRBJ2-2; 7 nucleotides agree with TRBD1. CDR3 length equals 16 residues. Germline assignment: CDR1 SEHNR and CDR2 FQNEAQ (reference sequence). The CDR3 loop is CASSSYLDRDTGKLFF. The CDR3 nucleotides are TGTGCCAGTAGCTCCTACCTTGACAGGGACACCGGGAAGCTGTTTTTT. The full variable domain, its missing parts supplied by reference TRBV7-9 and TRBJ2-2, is DTGVSQNPRHKITKRGQNVTFRCDPISEHNRLYWYRQTLGQGPEFLTYFQNEAQLEKSRLLSDRFSAERPKGSFSTLEIQRTEQGDSAMYLCASSSYLDRDTGKLFFGEGSRLTVL.

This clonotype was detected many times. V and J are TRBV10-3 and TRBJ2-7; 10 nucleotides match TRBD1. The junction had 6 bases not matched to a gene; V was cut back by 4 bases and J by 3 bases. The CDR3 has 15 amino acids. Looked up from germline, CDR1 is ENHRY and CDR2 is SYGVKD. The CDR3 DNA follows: TGTGCCATCAGTGGGGGACAGGGGAAAAACTACGAGCAGTACTTC. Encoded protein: CAISGGQGKNYEQYF.

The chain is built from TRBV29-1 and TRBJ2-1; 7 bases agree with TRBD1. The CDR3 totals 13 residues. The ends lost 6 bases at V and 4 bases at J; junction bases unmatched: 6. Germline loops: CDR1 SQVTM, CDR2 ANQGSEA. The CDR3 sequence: CSVHRGDYNEQFF. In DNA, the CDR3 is TGCAGCGTACACAGGGGAGATTACAATGAGCAGTTCTTC.

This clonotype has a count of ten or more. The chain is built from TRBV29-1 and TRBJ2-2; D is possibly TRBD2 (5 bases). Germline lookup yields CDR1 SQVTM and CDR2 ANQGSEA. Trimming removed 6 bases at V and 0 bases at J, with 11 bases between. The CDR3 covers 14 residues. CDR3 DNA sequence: TGCAGCGTCGATCCCGGGACGAACACCGGGGAGCTGTTTTTT. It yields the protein CSVDPGTNTGELFF.

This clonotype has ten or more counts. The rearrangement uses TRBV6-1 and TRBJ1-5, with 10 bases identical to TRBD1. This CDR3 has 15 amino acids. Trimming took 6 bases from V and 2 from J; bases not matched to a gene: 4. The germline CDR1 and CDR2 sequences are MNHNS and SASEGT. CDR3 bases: TGTGCCAGCAGGTCCGGGACAGGGGGCAATCAGCCCCAGCATTTT. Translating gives CASRSGTGGNQPQHF.

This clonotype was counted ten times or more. CDR3 in DNA: TGTGCCCCGAGAGTACAGGGGACCTCCTACGAGCAGTACGTC. Protein sequence: CAPRVQGTSYEQYV. This chain links TRBV10-3 with TRBJ2-7; 7 positions agree with TRBD1. The germline CDR1 and CDR2 sequences are ENHRY and SYGVKD. The CDR3 covers 14 residues. Unmatched junction bases numbered 10, after V lost 11 bases and J lost 0 bases.

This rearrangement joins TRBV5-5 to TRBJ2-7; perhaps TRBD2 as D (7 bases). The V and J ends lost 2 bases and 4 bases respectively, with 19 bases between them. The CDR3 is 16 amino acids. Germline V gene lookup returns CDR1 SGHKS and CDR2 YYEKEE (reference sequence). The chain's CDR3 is CASSFGGAPQIYEQYF. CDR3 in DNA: TGTGCCAGCAGCTTTGGGGGGGCGCCCCAGATTTACGAGCAGTACTTC.

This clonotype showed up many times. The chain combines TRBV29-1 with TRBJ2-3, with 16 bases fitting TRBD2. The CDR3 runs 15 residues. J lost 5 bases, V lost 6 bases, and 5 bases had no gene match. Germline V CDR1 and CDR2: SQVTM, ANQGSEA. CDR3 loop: CSVAGLAGGGDTQYF. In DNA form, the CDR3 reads TGCAGCGTCGCGGGACTAGCGGGAGGGGGAGATACGCAGTATTTT.

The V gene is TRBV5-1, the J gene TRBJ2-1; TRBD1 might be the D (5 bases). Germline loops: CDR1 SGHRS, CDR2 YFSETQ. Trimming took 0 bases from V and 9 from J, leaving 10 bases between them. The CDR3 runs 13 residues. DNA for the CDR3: TGCGCCAGCAGCTTGGAGGGGAAGATTGAGCAGTTCTTC. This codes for CASSLEGKIEQFF. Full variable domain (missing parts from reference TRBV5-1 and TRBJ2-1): KAGVTQTPRYLIKTRGQQVTLSCSPISGHRSVSWYQQTPGQGLQFLFEYFSETQRNKGNFPGRFSGRQFSNSRSEMNVSTLELGDSALYLCASSLEGKIEQFFGPGTRLTVL.

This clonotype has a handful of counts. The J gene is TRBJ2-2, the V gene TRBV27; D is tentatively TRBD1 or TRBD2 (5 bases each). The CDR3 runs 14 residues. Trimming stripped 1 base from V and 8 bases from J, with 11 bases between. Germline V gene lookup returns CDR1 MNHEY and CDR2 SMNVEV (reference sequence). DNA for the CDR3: TGTGCCAGCAGTTTATTTCCGGGACGGGGGGAGCTGTTTTTT. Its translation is CASSLFPGRGELFF.

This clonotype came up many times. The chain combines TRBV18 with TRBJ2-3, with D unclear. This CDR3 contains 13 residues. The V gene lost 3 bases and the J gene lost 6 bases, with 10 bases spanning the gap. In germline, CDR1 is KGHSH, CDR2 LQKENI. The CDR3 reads CASSPWLGDTQYF. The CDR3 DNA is TGTGCCAGCTCACCTTGGCTCGGGGATACGCAGTATTTT. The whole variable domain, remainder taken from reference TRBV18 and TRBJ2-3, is NAGVMQNPRHLVRRRGQEARLRCSPMKGHSHVYWYRQLPEEGLKFMVYLQKENIIDESGMPKERFSAEFPKEGPSILRIQQVVRGDSAAYFCASSPWLGDTQYFGPGTRLTVL.

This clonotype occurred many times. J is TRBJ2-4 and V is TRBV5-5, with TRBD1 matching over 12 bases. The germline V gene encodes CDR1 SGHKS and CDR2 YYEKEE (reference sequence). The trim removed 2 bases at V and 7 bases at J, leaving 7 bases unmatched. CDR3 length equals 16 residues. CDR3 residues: CASSLIGTGGLNIQYF. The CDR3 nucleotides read TGTGCCAGCAGCTTAATTGGGACAGGGGGCCTGAACATTCAGTACTTC.

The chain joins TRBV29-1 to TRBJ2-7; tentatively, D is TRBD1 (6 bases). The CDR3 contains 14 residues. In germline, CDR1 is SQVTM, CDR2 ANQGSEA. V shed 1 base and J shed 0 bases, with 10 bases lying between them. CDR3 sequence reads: CSVEASGDSYEQYF. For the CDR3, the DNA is TGCAGCGTTGAAGCGTCAGGGGACTCCTACGAGCAGTACTTC.

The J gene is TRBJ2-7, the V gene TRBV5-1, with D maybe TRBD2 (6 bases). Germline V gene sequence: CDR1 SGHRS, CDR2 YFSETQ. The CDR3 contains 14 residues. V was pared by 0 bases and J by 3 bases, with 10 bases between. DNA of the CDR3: TGCGCCAGCAGCTTGGAAGGGACTTTCTACGAGCAGTACTTC. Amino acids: CASSLEGTFYEQYF. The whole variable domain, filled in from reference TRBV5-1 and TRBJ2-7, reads KAGVTQTPRYLIKTRGQQVTLSCSPISGHRSVSWYQQTPGQGLQFLFEYFSETQRNKGNFPGRFSGRQFSNSRSEMNVSTLELGDSALYLCASSLEGTFYEQYFGPGTRLTVT.

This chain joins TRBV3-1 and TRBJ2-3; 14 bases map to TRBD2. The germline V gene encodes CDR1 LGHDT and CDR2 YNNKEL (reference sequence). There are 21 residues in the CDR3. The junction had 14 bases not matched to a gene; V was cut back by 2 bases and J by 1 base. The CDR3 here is CASSQQNPGLAGVGGTDTQYF. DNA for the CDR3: TGTGCCAGCAGCCAACAGAACCCGGGACTAGCGGGAGTAGGGGGCACAGATACGCAGTATTTT.

The CDR3 DNA reads TGTGCCAAGACAGAGTGGTCCGAGCAAGAGACCCAGTACTTC. Protein product: CAKTEWSEQETQYF. The chain combines TRBV2 with TRBJ2-5, with a weak D call TRBD1 (5 bases). The CDR3 totals 14 residues. Germline CDR1 is SNHLY and CDR2 is FYNNEI. Trimming shortened V by 10 bases and J by 2 bases, and 17 bases separated the two germline ends.

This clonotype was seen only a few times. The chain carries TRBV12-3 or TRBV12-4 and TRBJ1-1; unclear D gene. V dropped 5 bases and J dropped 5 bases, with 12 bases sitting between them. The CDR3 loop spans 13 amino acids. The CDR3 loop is CASSPLVVTEAFF. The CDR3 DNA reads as TGTGCCAGCAGTCCCCTGGTCGTGACTGAAGCTTTCTTT.